This TCR beta chain was identified during a study of T cell clusters in autoimmune cytopenias. Approximately 36,000 genome equivalents of blood DNA were amplified for TRB. The CDR3 has 15 residues. Per the germline V gene, CDR1 is LNHDA and CDR2 is SQIVND (reference sequence). Frequency places this clonotype as medium-sized. As yet, its antigen is unknown. One tube held mixed TRB-A and TRB-B primer pools for touch-down PCR. Using the multiplex PCR reads, TCRdb records one entry per CDR3 protein without DNA. The sample table includes a few thousand distinct CDR3 sequences. General study points: Clustering suggested that physiological T cell clusters were missing in primary autoimmune cytopenia patients. TRB repertoire shifts in secondary cytopenia and chronic lymphocytic leukemia mostly reflected lymphoma, not autoimmunity.

This sequence originates from a human donor with an autoimmune cytopenia or autoimmune hepatitis (not recorded which). The rearrangement joins TRBV19 to TRBJ1-3. What was sequenced was peripheral blood. The CDR3 is CASSIALNSGNTIYF.